The 18 T cell receptor beta chains reported below all come from one sample, sequenced in a study of patients and donors after allogeneic stem cell transplantation. In TCRdb, the RT-PCR reads were re-called with MiXCR into one record per CDR3 protein. The data show about 4,000 distinct CDR3 sequences, with around 17% seen just once and approximately 80% held by the top ten. The sequencing input was blood, either unsorted or a sorted T cell fraction (not recorded which). These receptors all come from a human donor who was either an allogeneic HSCT recipient or a stem cell or donor lymphocyte infusion donor (not recorded which). It is not recorded whose cells these are; they may come from a transplant donor.

This clonotype was seen only a few times. This sequence joins TRBV7-3 and TRBJ1-1, with TRBD1 as a possible D gene (6 bases). This CDR3 region has 14 residues. V lost 4 bases and J lost 5, with 14 bases in between. Germline CDR1 reads SGHTA; CDR2 reads FQGTGA. The CDR3 loop reads CASSSTRGRTEAFF. The DNA of the CDR3 is TGTGCCAGCAGCTCAACAAGGGGGAGGACTGAAGCTTTCTTT.

By share, this clonotype ranks as medium-sized (0.01 to 0.1%). The V call is TRBV5-5, the J call TRBJ1-2; TRBD1 matches 8 bases. The CDR3 consists of 14 residues. Per the germline V gene, CDR1 is SGHKS and CDR2 is YYEKEE (reference sequence). V lost 4 bases and J lost 3; bases outside the gene matches: 5. The CDR3 reads CASSHGQGHYGYTF. The CDR3 DNA reads TGTGCCAGCAGCCATGGACAGGGCCACTATGGCTACACCTTC.

Only a few counts were recorded for this clonotype. The chain combines TRBV7-2 with TRBJ1-4; unclear D gene. Between the trimmed V and J ends, which lost 3 bases and 8 bases, there was a span of 13 bases. Germline assignment: CDR1 SGHTA and CDR2 FQGNSA. The CDR3 runs to 14 residues. The DNA for the CDR3 is TGTGCCAGCAGCTTGGTCCCCTTAGGGGAAAAACTGTTTTTT. It encodes CASSLVPLGEKLFF.

This clonotype was seen at least ten times. The rearrangement joins TRBV29-1 to TRBJ1-3, with TRBD1 identical over 9 bases. Trimming took 7 bases from V and 0 from J; bases not matched to a gene: 4. There are 14 residues in the CDR3. Germline loops: CDR1 SQVTM, CDR2 ANQGSEA. CDR3 DNA: TGCAGCGCGACAGGGGGGGACTCTGGAAACACCATATATTTT. This codes for CSATGGDSGNTIYF.

The chain combines TRBV10-3 with TRBJ2-7; 11 nucleotides align to TRBD2. Trimming cost V 6 bases and J 4 bases; bases outside gene matches: 8. This CDR3 is 15 amino acids long. In germline, CDR1 is ENHRY, CDR2 SYGVKD. CDR3: CAIRGTSGGPYEQYF. DNA of the CDR3: TGTGCCATCAGGGGGACTAGCGGAGGGCCTTACGAGCAGTACTTC.

The genes are TRBV25-1 and TRBJ2-3; no reliable D call. The CDR3 has 17 amino acids. Germline V lookup: CDR1 MGHDK, CDR2 SYGVNS. V lost 1 base and J lost 0, with 14 bases in between. The CDR3 DNA reads TGTGCCAGCAGTGAATTAGCCGCAGGAACTAGCACAGATACGCAGTATTTT. Its protein product is CASSELAAGTSTDTQYF.

The sample holds many counts of this clonotype. The chain combines TRBV10-2 with TRBJ1-2; TRBD1 agrees at 9 bases. The CDR3 extends over 16 amino acids. Germline lookup yields CDR1 WSHSY and CDR2 SAAADI. Losses at the gene ends were 6 bases for V and 2 bases for J; bases not matched to a gene: 10. The CDR3 loop is CASSRTPGQGNYGYTF. In nucleotides, the CDR3 is TGCGCCAGCAGCCGTACCCCCGGACAGGGGAACTATGGCTACACCTTC.

This clonotype was found a few times. The V gene is TRBV12-5, the J gene TRBJ1-2, with no clear D. CDR1 LGHNT and CDR2 FRNRAP come from the germline V gene. Deletions cut 3 bases from V and 6 bases from J, with 11 bases between. The CDR3 is made up of 13 amino acids. This chain's CDR3 is CASGLSFIHGYTF. The CDR3 DNA is TGTGCTAGTGGTTTAAGCTTCATCCATGGCTACACCTTC.

There are many counts of this clonotype. The chain has TRBV6-5 and TRBJ1-6; D remains unclear. Trimming shortened V by 8 bases and J by 9 bases, and 8 bases separated the two germline ends. The CDR3 totals 11 residues. The germline V gene has CDR1 MNHEY and CDR2 SVGAGI. The CDR3 nucleotides are TGTGCCAGCGGGCGGACTTCACCCCTCCACTTT. It yields the protein CASGRTSPLHF.

This clonotype was counted at least ten times. This chain connects TRBV6-2 or TRBV6-3 to TRBJ1-2; D is perhaps TRBD1 (6 bases). Looked up from germline, CDR1 is MNHEY and CDR2 is SVGEGT. The CDR3 loop spans 13 amino acids. V lost 4 bases and J 8 bases, leaving 14 bases between the germline ends. The CDR3 bases are TGTGCCAGCAGTTTCGACAGGAGGCAGGGCTACACCTTC. Its protein is CASSFDRRQGYTF.

This clonotype has just a few counts. The junction shows a germline mismatch at one end, possibly a read error. The chain is built from TRBV5-6 and TRBJ2-5; perhaps TRBD1 as D (7 bases). This CDR3 has 14 amino acids. Germline assignment: CDR1 SGHDT and CDR2 YYEEEE. The CDR3 sequence is CASTLEGAVYLPRF. The CDR3 DNA reads as TGTGCCAGCACACTGGAGGGGGCGGTTTACCTCCCCCGCTTC.

This clonotype was seen ten or more times. The CDR3 DNA sequence: TGCAGTGCTAGATGGACTAGCGGGAGGACCGGGGAGCTGTTTTTT. Encoded protein: CSARWTSGRTGELFF. The chain has TRBV20-1 and TRBJ2-2, with TRBD2 matching 14 bases. CDR1 and CDR2 (germline): DFQATT, SNEGSKA (reference sequence). The CDR3 loop spans 15 amino acids. V was clipped by 2 bases and J by 5 bases; unmatched bases: 1.

The chain has TRBV16 and TRBJ1-2; unclear D gene. Germline V CDR1 and CDR2: KGHSY, FQNENV. The CDR3 runs to 12 residues. V shed 3 bases and J shed 5 bases, with 7 bases lying between them. CDR3 region: CASSHGSYGYTF. The CDR3 bases are TGTGCCAGCAGCCACGGGAGTTATGGCTACACCTTC.

The rearrangement links TRBV15 to TRBJ1-2, with 7 bases identical to TRBD1. The CDR3 loop spans 15 amino acids. Germline lookup yields CDR1 LNHNV and CDR2 YYDKDF (reference sequence). J gave up 4 bases and V 5 bases, and 10 bases lay outside the gene matches. For the CDR3, the DNA is TGTGCCACCAGCTCGTTCCGACAGGGCTTCTATGGCTACACCTTC. Translated: CATSSFRQGFYGYTF.

This rearrangement joins TRBV6-6 to TRBJ1-6; D possibly corresponds to TRBD1 (5 bases). The germline V gene has CDR1 MNHNY and CDR2 SVGAGI (reference sequence). V lost 5 bases and J 14 bases, leaving 19 bases between the germline ends. The CDR3 is 14 amino acids. CDR3 loop: CASSNGQNQRALHF. The CDR3 region has the DNA TGTGCCAGCAGTAATGGACAAAATCAAAGGGCCCTCCACTTT.

The chain employs TRBV5-1 and TRBJ1-2, with D tentatively TRBD1 (5 bases). The V end lost 4 bases, the J end lost 4 bases, and 8 bases lay between the germline ends. CDR1 and CDR2 from the germline V gene are SGHRS and YFSETQ. The CDR3 totals 12 residues. The CDR3 DNA reads TGCGCCAGCAGCCCGGACATCTATGGCTACACCTTC. It yields the protein CASSPDIYGYTF. The variable domain in full, with the rest retrieved from reference TRBV5-1 and TRBJ1-2, is KAGVTQTPRYLIKTRGQQVTLSCSPISGHRSVSWYQQTPGQGLQFLFEYFSETQRNKGNFPGRFSGRQFSNSRSEMNVSTLELGDSALYLCASSPDIYGYTFGSGTRLTVV.

The rearrangement joins TRBV18 to TRBJ2-3; no reliable D call. Germline loops: CDR1 KGHSH, CDR2 LQKENI. Trimming shortened V by 3 bases and J by 5 bases, and 6 bases separated the two germline ends. The CDR3 is 12 residues long. CDR3 loop: CASSPYGDTQYF. In DNA form, the CDR3 reads TGTGCCAGCTCACCCTATGGAGATACGCAGTATTTT.

This clonotype has a handful of counts. The chain links TRBV28 to TRBJ2-3; D not certain. Germline CDR1 reads MDHEN; CDR2 reads SYDVKM. The CDR3 length is 15 residues. Trimming cost V 3 bases and J 2 bases, with 12 bases left between them. This CDR3 is CASSFSEWATDTQYF. CDR3 DNA sequence: TGTGCCAGCAGTTTTTCCGAGTGGGCCACAGATACGCAGTATTTT.